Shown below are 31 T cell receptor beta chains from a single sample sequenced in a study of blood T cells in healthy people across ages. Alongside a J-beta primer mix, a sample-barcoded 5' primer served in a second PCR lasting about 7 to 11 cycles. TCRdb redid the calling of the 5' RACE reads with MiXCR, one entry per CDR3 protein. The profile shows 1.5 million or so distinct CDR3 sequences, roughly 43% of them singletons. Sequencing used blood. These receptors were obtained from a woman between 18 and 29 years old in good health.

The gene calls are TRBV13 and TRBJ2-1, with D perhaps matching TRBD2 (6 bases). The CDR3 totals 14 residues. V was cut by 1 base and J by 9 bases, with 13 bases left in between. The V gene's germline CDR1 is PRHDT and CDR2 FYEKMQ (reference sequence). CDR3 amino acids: CASSLEAVRGEQFF. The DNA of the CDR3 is TGTGCCAGCAGCTTAGAGGCGGTGCGGGGTGAGCAGTTCTTC.

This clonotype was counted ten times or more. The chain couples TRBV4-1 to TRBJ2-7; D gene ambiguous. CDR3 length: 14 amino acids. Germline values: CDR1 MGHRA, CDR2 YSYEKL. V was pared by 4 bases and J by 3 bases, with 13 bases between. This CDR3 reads CASSLGSANYEQYF. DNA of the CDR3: TGCGCCAGCAGCCTAGGAAGCGCTAACTACGAGCAGTACTTC.

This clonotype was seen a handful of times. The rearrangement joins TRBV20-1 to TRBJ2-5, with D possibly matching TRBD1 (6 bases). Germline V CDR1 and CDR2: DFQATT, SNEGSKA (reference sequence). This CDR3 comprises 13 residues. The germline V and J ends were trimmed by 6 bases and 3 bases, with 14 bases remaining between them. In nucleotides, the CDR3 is TGCAGTGCCTCACTTTACAGGGAAGAGACCCAGTACTTC. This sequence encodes CSASLYREETQYF.

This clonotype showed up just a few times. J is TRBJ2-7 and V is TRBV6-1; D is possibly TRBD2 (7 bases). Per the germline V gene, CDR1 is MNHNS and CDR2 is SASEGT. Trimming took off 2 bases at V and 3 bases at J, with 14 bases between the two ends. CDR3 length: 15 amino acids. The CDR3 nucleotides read TGTGCCAGCAGTGAAAGCGGGACATCTTACTACGAGCAGTACTTC. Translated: CASSESGTSYYEQYF.

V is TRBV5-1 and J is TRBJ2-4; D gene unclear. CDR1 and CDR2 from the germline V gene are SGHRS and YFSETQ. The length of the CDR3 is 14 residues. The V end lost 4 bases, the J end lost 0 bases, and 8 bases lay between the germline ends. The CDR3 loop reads CASSVTIAKNIQYF. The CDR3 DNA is TGCGCCAGCAGCGTGACAATAGCCAAAAACATTCAGTACTTC.

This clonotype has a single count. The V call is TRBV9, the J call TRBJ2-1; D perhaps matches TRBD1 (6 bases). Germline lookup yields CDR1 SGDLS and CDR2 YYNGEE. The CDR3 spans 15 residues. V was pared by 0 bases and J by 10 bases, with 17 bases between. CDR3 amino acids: CASSVAPGHNYEQFF. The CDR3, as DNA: TGTGCCAGCAGCGTAGCCCCGGGACACAACTACGAGCAGTTCTTC.

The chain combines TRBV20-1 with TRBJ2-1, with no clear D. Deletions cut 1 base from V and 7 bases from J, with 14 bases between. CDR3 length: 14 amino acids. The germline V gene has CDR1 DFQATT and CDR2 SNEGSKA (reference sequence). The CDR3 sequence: CSARAAAYGNEQFF. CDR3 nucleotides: TGCAGTGCTAGAGCCGCTGCCTATGGGAATGAGCAGTTCTTC.

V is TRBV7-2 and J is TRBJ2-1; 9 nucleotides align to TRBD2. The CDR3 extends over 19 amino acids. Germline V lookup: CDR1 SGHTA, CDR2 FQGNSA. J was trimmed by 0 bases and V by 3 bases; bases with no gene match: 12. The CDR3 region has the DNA TGTGCCAGCAGCTTTAGGTATAGCGGGGGCCCTAGCTCCTACAATGAGCAGTTCTTC. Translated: CASSFRYSGGPSSYNEQFF.

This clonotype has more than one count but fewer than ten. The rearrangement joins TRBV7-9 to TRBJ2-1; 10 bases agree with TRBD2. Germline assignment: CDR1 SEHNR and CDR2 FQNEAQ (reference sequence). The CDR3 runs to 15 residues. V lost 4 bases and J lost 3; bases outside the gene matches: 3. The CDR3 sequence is CASSSSGSFYNEQFF. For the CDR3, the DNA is TGTGCCAGCAGCTCTAGCGGGAGTTTCTACAATGAGCAGTTCTTC.

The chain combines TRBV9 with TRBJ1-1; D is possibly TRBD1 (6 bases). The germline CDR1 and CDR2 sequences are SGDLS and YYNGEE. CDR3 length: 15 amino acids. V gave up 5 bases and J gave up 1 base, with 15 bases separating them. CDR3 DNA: TGTGCCAGCAGAGGATTACAGGGATCGAACACTGAAGCTTTCTTT. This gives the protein CASRGLQGSNTEAFF.

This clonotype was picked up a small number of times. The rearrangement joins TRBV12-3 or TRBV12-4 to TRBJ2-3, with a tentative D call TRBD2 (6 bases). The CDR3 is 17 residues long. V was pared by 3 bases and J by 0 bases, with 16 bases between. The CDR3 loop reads CASSFLAPGTSTDTQYF. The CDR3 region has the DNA TGTGCCAGCAGTTTTCTCGCCCCGGGGACTAGCACAGATACGCAGTATTTT.

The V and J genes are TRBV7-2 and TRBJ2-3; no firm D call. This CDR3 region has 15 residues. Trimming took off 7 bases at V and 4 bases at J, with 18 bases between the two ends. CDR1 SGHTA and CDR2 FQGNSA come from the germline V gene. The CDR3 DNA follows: TGTGCCAGCATCAATTGGATAGGGTTGGCAGATACGCAGTATTTT. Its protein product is CASINWIGLADTQYF.

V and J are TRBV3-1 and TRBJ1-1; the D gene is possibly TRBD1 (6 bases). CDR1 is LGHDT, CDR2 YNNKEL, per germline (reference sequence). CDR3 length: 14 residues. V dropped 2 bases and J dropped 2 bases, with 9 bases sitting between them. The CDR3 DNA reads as TGTGCCAGCAGCCAAAAAGGGGGAAACACTGAAGCTTTCTTT. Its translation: CASSQKGGNTEAFF.

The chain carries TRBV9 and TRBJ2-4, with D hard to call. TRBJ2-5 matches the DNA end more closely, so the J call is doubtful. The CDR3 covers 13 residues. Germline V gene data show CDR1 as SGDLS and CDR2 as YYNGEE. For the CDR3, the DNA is TGTGCCAGCAGCGTAGCTGAGGCGGAGACCCAGTACTTC. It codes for CASSVAEAETQYF.

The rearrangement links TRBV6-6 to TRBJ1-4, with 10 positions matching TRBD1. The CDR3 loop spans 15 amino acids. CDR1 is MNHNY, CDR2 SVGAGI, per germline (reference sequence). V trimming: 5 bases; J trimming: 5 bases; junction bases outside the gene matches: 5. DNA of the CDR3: TGTGCCAGCAGTCCATGGACAGGGGGGAATGAAAAACTGTTTTTT. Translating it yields CASSPWTGGNEKLFF.

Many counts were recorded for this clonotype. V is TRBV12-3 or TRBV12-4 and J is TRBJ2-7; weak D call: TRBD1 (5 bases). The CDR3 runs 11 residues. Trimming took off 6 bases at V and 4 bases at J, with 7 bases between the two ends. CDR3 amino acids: CASSRQYEQYF. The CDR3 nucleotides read TGTGCCAGCAGCCGACAGTACGAGCAGTACTTC.

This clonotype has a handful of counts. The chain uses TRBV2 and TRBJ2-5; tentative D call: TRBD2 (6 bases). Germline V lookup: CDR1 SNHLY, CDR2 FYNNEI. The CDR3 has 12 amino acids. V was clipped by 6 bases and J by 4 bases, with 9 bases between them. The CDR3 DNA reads TGTGCCAGCAGGAGGGAGGCAGAGACCCAGTACTTC. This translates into CASRREAETQYF.

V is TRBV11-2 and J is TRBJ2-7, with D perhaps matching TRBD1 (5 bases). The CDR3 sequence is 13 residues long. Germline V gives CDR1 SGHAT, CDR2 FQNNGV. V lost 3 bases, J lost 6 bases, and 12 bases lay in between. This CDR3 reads CASSLEGVGEQYF. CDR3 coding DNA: TGTGCCAGCAGCTTGGAAGGGGTTGGCGAGCAGTACTTC.

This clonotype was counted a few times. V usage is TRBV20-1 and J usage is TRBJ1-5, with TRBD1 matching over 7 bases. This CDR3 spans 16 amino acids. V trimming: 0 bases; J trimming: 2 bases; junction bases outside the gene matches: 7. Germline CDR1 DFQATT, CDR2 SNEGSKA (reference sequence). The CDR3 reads CSARERGGEGNQPQHF. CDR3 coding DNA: TGCAGTGCTAGAGAAAGAGGGGGCGAAGGCAATCAGCCCCAGCATTTT.

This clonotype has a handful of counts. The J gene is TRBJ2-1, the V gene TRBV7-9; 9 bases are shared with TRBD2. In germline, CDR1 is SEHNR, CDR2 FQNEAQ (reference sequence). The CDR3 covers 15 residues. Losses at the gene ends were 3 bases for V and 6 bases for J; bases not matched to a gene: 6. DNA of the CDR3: TGTGCCAGCAGCTTTAGCGGGGGACTACCCAATGAGCAGTTCTTC. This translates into CASSFSGGLPNEQFF.

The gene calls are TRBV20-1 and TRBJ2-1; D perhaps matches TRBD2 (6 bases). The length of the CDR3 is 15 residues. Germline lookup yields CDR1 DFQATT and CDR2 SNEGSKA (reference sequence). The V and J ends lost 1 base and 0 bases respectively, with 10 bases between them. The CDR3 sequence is CSARGPGSSYNEQFF. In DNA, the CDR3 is TGCAGTGCTAGAGGCCCCGGGAGCTCCTACAATGAGCAGTTCTTC.

The CDR3, as DNA: TGCAGTGCCTCGGACAGGGACGGGGACACTGAAGCTTTCTTT. Protein sequence: CSASDRDGDTEAFF. The V and J genes are TRBV20-1 and TRBJ1-1; 8 bases match TRBD1. The ends lost 6 bases at V and 3 bases at J; junction bases unmatched: 9. The CDR3 has 14 residues. Germline-derived CDR1 and CDR2 are DFQATT and SNEGSKA (reference sequence).

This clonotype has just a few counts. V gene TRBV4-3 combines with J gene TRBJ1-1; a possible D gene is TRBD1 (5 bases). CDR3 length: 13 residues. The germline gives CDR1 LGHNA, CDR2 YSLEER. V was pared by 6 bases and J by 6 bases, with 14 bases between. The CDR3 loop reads CASRSWGSAEAFF. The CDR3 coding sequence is TGCGCCAGCAGATCTTGGGGGAGCGCTGAAGCTTTCTTT.

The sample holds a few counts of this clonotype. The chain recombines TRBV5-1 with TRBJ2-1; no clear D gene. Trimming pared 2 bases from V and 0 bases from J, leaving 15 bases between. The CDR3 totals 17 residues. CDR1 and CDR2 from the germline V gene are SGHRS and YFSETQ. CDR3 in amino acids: CASSFPEARSSYNEQFF. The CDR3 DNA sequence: TGCGCCAGCAGCTTCCCTGAAGCGAGGAGCTCCTACAATGAGCAGTTCTTC.

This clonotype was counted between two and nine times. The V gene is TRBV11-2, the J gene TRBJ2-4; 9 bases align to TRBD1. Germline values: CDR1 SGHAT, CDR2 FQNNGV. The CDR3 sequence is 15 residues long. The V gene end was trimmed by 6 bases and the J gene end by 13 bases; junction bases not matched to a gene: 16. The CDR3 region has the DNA TGTGCCAGCAGTTCCGGGACAGGGTCCTACAATGAGCAGTACTTC. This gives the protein CASSSGTGSYNEQYF. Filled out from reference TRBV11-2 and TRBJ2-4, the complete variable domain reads EAGVAQSPRYKIIEKRQSVAFWCNPISGHATLYWYQQILGQGPKLLIQFQNNGVVDDSQLPKDRFSAERLKGVDSTLKIQPAKLEDSAVYLCASSSGTGSYNEQYFGAGTRLSVL.

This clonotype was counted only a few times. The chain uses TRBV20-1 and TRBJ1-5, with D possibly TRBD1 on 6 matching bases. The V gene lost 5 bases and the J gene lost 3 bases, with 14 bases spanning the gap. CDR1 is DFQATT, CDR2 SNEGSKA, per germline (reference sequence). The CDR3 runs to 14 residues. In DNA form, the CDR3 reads TGCAGTGCTGGAAGACAGGTTTCCAATCAGCCCCAGCATTTT. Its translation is CSAGRQVSNQPQHF.

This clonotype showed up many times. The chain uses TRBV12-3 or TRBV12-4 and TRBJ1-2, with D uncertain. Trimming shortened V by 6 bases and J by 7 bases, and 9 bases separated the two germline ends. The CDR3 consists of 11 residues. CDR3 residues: CASSSLGGYTF. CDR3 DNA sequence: TGTGCCAGCAGCTCGCTGGGTGGCTACACCTTC.

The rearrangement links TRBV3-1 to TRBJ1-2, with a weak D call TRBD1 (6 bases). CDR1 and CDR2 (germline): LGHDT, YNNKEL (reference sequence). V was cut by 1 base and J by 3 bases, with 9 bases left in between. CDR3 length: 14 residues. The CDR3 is CASSQGDTYYGYTF. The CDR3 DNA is TGTGCCAGCAGCCAAGGGGACACCTACTATGGCTACACCTTC.

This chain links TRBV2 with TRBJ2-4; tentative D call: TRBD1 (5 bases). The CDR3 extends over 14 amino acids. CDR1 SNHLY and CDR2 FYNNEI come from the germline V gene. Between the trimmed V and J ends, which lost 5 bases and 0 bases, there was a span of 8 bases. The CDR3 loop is CASSRQLAKNIQYF. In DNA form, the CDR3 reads TGTGCCAGCAGTAGACAGTTAGCCAAAAACATTCAGTACTTC.

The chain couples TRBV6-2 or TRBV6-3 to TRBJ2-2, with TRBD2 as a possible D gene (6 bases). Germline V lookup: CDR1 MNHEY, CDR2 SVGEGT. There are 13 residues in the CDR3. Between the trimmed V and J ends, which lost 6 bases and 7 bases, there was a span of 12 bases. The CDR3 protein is CASSQGSGGELFF. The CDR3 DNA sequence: TGTGCCAGCAGCCAAGGTAGCGGCGGGGAGCTGTTTTTT.

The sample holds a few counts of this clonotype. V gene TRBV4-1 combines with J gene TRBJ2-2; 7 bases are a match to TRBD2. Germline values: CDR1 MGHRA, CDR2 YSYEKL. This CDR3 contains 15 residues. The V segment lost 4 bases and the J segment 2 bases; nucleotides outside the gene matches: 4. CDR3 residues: CASSPGLINTGELFF. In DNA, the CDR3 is TGCGCCAGCAGCCCGGGACTAATAAACACCGGGGAGCTGTTTTTT.